The clone carrying this T cell receptor (beta chain) has at least ten counts. The antigen remains unidentified. This entry belongs to a study of T cells after yellow fever vaccination. In TCRdb, the 5' RACE reads were re-called with MiXCR into one record per CDR3 protein. The table shows roughly 120,000 distinct CDR3 sequences, with roughly 7.2% occurring only once. Per the germline V gene, CDR1 is SGHKS and CDR2 is YYEKEE (reference sequence). V was trimmed by 2 bases and J by 0 bases, leaving 15 bases between them. The length of the CDR3 is 18 residues. Regarding the study as a whole: A faster peak, day 5 versus 15, was reached by the weaker secondary response.

V gene TRBV5-5 combines with J gene TRBJ2-6, with a possible D match to TRBD1 (6 bases). The specimen comprised CD4+ T cells sorted from PBMCs, sampled approximately 40 days after the first yellow fever vaccination. This clonotype was obtained from a man aged 18 to 29 who received the YFV17D yellow fever vaccine. The CDR3 reads CASSFTNRVTSGANVLTF. The CDR3 coding sequence is TGTGCCAGCAGCTTCACGAACAGGGTCACCTCTGGGGCCAACGTCCTGACTTTC.